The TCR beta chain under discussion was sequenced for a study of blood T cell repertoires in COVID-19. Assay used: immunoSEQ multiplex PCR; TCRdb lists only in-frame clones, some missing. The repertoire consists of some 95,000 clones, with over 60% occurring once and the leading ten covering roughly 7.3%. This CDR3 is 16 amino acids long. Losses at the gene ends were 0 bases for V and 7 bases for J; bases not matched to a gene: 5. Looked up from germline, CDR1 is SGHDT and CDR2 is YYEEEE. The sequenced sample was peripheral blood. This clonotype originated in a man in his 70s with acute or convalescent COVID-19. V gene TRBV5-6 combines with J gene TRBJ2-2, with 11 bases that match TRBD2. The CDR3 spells CASSLGLAGPGGELFF. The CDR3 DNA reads TGTGCCAGCAGCTTGGGACTAGCGGGGCCGGGCGGGGAGCTGTTTTTT.